The next 2 T cell receptor beta chains were all read from a single sample in a study of cytomegalovirus exposure and HLA in healthy donors. 13 Jbeta primers and 60 Vbeta primers were used for the PCR. Clones were sequenced by immunoSEQ multiplex PCR, and TCRdb holds only the in-frame ones, with some missing. This table holds around 200,000 clones. The sample was PBMCs. All receptors derive from a woman in her thirties in good health and CMV-seropositive.

The V call is TRBV27, the J call TRBJ2-1, with 9 bases matching TRBD2. CDR3 length equals 16 residues. With 2 bases clipped from V and 4 bases from J, the junction kept 6 bases outside the gene matches. Germline loops: CDR1 MNHEY, CDR2 SMNVEV (reference sequence). CDR3 bases: TGTGCCAGCAGTTTAAGGGGACTAGCAGGGTACAATGAGCAGTTCTTC. This translates into CASSLRGLAGYNEQFF.

This rearrangement joins TRBV20-1 to TRBJ1-4; D gene unclear. The CDR3 is 11 amino acids. From germline, CDR1 is DFQATT and CDR2 SNEGSKA (reference sequence). V dropped 2 bases and J dropped 7 bases, with 5 bases sitting between them. CDR3 sequence (DNA): TGCAGTGCTAGAACCAGTGAAAAACTGTTTTTT. Its protein product is CSARTSEKLFF.